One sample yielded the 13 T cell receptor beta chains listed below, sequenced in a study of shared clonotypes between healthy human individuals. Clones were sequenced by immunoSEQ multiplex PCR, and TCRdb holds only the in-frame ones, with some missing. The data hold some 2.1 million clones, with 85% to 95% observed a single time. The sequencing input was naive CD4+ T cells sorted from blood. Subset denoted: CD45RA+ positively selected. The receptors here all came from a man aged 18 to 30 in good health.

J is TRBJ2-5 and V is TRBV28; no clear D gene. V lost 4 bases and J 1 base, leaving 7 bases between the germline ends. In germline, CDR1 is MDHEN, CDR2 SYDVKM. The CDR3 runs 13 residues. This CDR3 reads CASSWASQETQYF. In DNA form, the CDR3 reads TGTGCCAGCAGTTGGGCAAGCCAAGAGACCCAGTACTTC.

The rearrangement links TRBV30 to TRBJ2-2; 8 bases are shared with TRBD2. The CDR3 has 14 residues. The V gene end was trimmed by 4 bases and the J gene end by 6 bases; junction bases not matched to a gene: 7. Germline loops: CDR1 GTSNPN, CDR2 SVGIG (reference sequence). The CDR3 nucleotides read TGTGCCTGGACGGGAGGGAGGTTCTCCGGGGAGCTGTTTTTT. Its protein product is CAWTGGRFSGELFF.

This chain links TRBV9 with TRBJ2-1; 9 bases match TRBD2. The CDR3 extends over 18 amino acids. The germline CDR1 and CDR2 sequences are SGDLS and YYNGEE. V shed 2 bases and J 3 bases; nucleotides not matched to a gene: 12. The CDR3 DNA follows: TGTGCCAGCAGCGTCAACCCTTTCACTAGCGGGTTCTACAATGAGCAGTTCTTC. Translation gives CASSVNPFTSGFYNEQFF.

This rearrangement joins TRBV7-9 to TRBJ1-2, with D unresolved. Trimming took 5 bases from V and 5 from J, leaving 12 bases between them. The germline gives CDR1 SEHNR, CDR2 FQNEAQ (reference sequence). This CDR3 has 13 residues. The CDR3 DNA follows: TGTGCCAGCAGCCTGGACGTTGGGTATGGCTACACCTTC. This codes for CASSLDVGYGYTF.

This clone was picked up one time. CDR3 loop: CASSHVLGGLPYSYNEQFF. In DNA form, the CDR3 reads TGCGCCAGCAGCCACGTCCTCGGGGGCTTACCGTACTCCTACAATGAGCAGTTCTTC. J is TRBJ2-1 and V is TRBV4-1; either TRBD1 or TRBD2 may supply D (6 bases each). The CDR3 length is 19 residues. The ends were cut back, 3 bases at V and 0 bases at J, with 21 bases in the middle. From germline, CDR1 is MGHRA and CDR2 YSYEKL.

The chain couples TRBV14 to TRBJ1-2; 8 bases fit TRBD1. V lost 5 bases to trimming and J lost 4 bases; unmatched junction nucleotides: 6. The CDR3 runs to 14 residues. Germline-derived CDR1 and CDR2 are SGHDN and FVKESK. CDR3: CASSAQGAGYGYTF. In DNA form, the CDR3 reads TGTGCCAGCAGCGCGCAGGGGGCTGGCTATGGCTACACCTTC.

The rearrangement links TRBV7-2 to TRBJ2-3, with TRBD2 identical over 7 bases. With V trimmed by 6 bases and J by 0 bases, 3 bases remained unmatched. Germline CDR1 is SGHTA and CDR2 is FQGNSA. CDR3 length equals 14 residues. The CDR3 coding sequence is TGTGCCAGCAGGGCTAGCGGAAGCACAGATACGCAGTATTTT. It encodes CASRASGSTDTQYF.

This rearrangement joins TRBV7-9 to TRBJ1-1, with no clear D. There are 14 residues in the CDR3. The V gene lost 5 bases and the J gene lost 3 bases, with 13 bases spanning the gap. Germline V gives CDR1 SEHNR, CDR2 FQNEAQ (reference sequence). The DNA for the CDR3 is TGTGCCAGCAGCCCAGGAAGGGTTTACACTGAAGCTTTCTTT. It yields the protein CASSPGRVYTEAFF.

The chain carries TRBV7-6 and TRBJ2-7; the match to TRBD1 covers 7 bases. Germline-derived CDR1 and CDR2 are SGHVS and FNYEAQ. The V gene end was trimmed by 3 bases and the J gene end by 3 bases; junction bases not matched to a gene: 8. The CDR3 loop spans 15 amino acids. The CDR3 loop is CASSLAAGGVYEQYF. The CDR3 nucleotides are TGTGCCAGCAGCTTGGCGGCAGGGGGAGTCTACGAGCAGTACTTC.

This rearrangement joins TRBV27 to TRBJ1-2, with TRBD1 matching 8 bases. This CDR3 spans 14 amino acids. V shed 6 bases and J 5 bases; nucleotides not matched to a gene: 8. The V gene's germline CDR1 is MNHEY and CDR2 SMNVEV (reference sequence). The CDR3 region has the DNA TGTGCCAGCAGACAGACAGGGGCGGGGTATGGCTACACCTTC. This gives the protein CASRQTGAGYGYTF.

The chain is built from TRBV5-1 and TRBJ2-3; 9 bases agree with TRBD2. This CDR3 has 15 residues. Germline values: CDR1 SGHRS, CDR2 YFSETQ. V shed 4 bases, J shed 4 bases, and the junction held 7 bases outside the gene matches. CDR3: CASSLLTSGSDTQYF. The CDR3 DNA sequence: TGCGCCAGCAGCCTACTGACTAGCGGTTCAGATACGCAGTATTTT.

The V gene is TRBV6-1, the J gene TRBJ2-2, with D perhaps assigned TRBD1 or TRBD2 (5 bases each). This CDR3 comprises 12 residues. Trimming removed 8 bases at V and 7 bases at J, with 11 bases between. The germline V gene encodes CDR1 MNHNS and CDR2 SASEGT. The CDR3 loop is CASPGTVGELFF. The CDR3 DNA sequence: TGTGCCAGCCCAGGGACGGTCGGGGAGCTGTTTTTT.

CDR3 bases: TGCGCCAGCAGTGAAGACCGAAAGAATTCACCCCTCCACTTT. It encodes CASSEDRKNSPLHF. V gene TRBV10-2 combines with J gene TRBJ1-6; D not certain. Germline CDR1 WSHSY, CDR2 SAAADI. The CDR3 extends over 14 amino acids. The germline V and J ends were trimmed by 3 bases and 7 bases, with 10 bases remaining between them.